This passage covers 8 T cell receptor beta chains from one sample sequenced in a study of identical twins. MiXCR, applied by TCRdb to the 5' RACE reads, yields one record per CDR3 protein. The repertoire holds 250,000 or so distinct CDR3 sequences, with around 7.6% as singletons. The same sample was also studied in work on yellow fever vaccine responses in identical twins.

Sequencing was done on a sample of CD8+ T cells sorted from blood. The receptor set was obtained from a woman between 18 and 29 years old in good health.

This clonotype has a count of ten or more. The chain recombines TRBV4-2 with TRBJ2-7; TRBD1 matches at 9 bases. Germline V gene lookup returns CDR1 LGHNA and CDR2 YNFKEQ. This CDR3 contains 14 residues. With 4 bases clipped from V and 4 bases from J, the junction kept 5 bases outside the gene matches. For the CDR3, the DNA is TGTGCCAGCAGCCCGGGACAGGGTTTATACGAGCAGTACTTC. It translates to CASSPGQGLYEQYF.

This clonotype was observed many times. The CDR3 DNA is TGCAGTGCTAGAGATTATAAGGGACAGGGGTTGAATGAGCAGTTCTTC. Its protein is CSARDYKGQGLNEQFF. V is TRBV20-1 and J is TRBJ2-1; 10 bases agree with TRBD1. This CDR3 has 16 residues. Germline V lookup: CDR1 DFQATT, CDR2 SNEGSKA (reference sequence). V lost 0 bases to trimming and J lost 7 bases; unmatched junction nucleotides: 9.

In this sample, this clonotype turned up a few times. The chain is built from TRBV7-9 and TRBJ1-1; D is ambiguous. The CDR3 spans 15 residues. Germline V gene lookup returns CDR1 SEHNR and CDR2 FQNEAQ (reference sequence). V lost 0 bases and J 10 bases, leaving 18 bases between the germline ends. The CDR3 is CASSLASGPRLTAFF. As DNA, the CDR3 is TGTGCCAGCAGCTTAGCTTCAGGACCCCGGCTTACAGCTTTCTTT.

This clonotype was seen more than once but under ten times. V and J are TRBV7-9 and TRBJ2-1, with D perhaps matching TRBD1 or TRBD2 (5 bases each). V lost 2 bases and J 7 bases, leaving 9 bases between the germline ends. The CDR3 sequence is 13 residues long. Germline assignment: CDR1 SEHNR and CDR2 FQNEAQ (reference sequence). CDR3 amino acids: CASSLNWGNEQFF. Here the CDR3 DNA reads TGTGCCAGCAGCTTAAATTGGGGGAATGAGCAGTTCTTC.

This clonotype was detected ten times or more. The genes are TRBV4-1 and TRBJ2-7, with 9 nucleotides matching TRBD2. The CDR3 covers 14 residues. Germline lookup yields CDR1 MGHRA and CDR2 YSYEKL. Trimming removed 1 base from V and 3 bases from J; junction bases left unmatched: 1. CDR3 sequence reads: CASSQGLADYEQYF. CDR3 in DNA: TGCGCCAGCAGCCAAGGACTAGCGGACTACGAGCAGTACTTC.

At least ten counts were recorded for this clonotype. The chain combines TRBV4-1 with TRBJ1-2; D remains ambiguous. Germline V CDR1 and CDR2: MGHRA, YSYEKL. Trimming pared 0 bases from V and 4 bases from J, leaving 12 bases between. The CDR3 consists of 15 residues. CDR3 nucleotides: TGCGCCAGCAGCCAAGATAGGCCATCTGCCTATGGCTACACCTTC. This codes for CASSQDRPSAYGYTF.

This sequence joins TRBV24-1 and TRBJ1-5; the D gene is possibly TRBD1 (5 bases). CDR3 length: 13 amino acids. Trimming left V 6 bases short and J 4 bases short, with 9 bases between. CDR1 KGHDR and CDR2 SFDVKD come from the germline V gene. CDR3 bases: TGTGCCACCAGTTCCGAGGGGAATCAGCCCCAGCATTTT. Amino acid sequence: CATSSEGNQPQHF.

This clonotype was seen at least ten times. V usage is TRBV29-1 and J usage is TRBJ2-1; a weak D match, TRBD1 (5 bases). This CDR3 has 14 residues. The germline V gene encodes CDR1 SQVTM and CDR2 ANQGSEA. The germline V and J ends were trimmed by 3 bases and 0 bases, with 9 bases remaining between them. CDR3 nucleotides: TGCAGCGTTGAGGGGCAGAGCTCCTACAATGAGCAGTTCTTC. It is translated as CSVEGQSSYNEQFF.